These T cell receptor beta chains were read from a single sample in a study of lymphopenia after photon versus proton radiotherapy. TCRdb's table, derived via immunoSEQ multiplex PCR, lists solely in-frame clones and lacks some. The table shows approximately 25,000 clones, with roughly 82% occurring only once. The sample consisted of peripheral blood, taken from a patient treated with proton-based radiotherapy. The receptors were sampled from a woman in her sixties or seventies with pancreatic cancer. CDR3s leave out the opening cysteine and the closing phenylalanine or tryptophan.

TRBJ2-3 | TRBV21-1 | ASSKISSGLAGVTDTQY
TRBJ1-1 | TRBV9 | ASSSGSNTEAF
TRBJ2-1 | TRBV4-3 | ASSQILTGGEVNEQF
TRBJ1-2 | TRBV5-1 | ASSGTQGRGYT
TRBJ2-3 | TRBV19 | ASRRPGGGDTQY
TRBJ2-5 | TRBV7-2 | ASSLIRLEGGETQY
TRBJ1-2 | TRBV5-6 | ASSTGQGEYGYT
TRBJ2-1 | TRBV28 | ASSGRTGGIEQF
TRBJ2-4 | TRBV7-2 | ASSSLAGPKNIQY
TRBJ1-4 | TRBV5-4 | ASSLGQGYEKLF
TRBJ2-1 | TRBV4-1 | ASSREGTSGRPSYNEQF
TRBJ1-1 | TRBV30 | AWGREQQNTEAF
TRBJ2-5 | TRBV4-3 | ASSLRQGVGKETQY
TRBJ2-3 | TRBV6-5 | ASRPGQVTDTQY
TRBJ2-7 | TRBV15 | ATSTDRGQDAYEQY
TRBJ1-2 | TRBV28 | ASSLGLQGGAYT
TRBJ1-6 | TRBV7-2 | ASSLITGTGMSYNSPLH
TRBJ2-7 | TRBV19 | ASSIGAGVEQY
TRBJ2-7 | TRBV9 | ASSPWDYQSSYEQY
TRBJ2-7 | TRBV19 | ASSTSTRPTYEQY
TRBJ1-5 | TRBV19 | ASSIQPGQTNSNQPQH
TRBJ1-3 | TRBV4-3 | ASSQDRADLGNTIY
TRBJ2-2 | TRBV27 | ASSLTGTGELF
TRBJ1-3 | TRBV29-1 | SVTTGSFGNTIY
TRBJ1-6 | TRBV18 | ASSQGAAGDSPLH
TRBJ2-3 | TRBV7-3 | ASSLYAGDGTDTQY
TRBJ1-2 | TRBV5-5 | ASSASQGNGYT
TRBJ2-5 | TRBV28 | ASSFFGRTDAWY
TRBJ1-6 | TRBV2 | ASSVSGVPLH
TRBJ1-1 | TRBV7-3 | ASSRSSGSTEAF
TRBJ2-5 | TRBV9 | ASSVTSGLQETQY
TRBJ2-2 | TRBV18 | ASSPLQAGGSANTGELF
TRBJ2-1 | TRBV27 | ASSLNGVDSYNEQF
TRBJ2-1 | TRBV5-4 | ASSWGGQGTSEQF
TRBJ2-1 | TRBV7-8 | ASSLLPGASNEQF
TRBJ2-1 | TRBV28 | ASSLGGSLHEQF
TRBJ1-1 | TRBV6-1 | ASSEAWDTEAF
TRBJ1-4 | TRBV5-5 | ASSFLPGQALNEKLF
TRBJ1-1 | TRBV28 | ASSPGTQNTEAF
TRBJ2-7 | TRBV13 | ASSRRSGGLYEQY
TRBJ1-5 | TRBV7-2 | ASSLGVPNQPQH
TRBJ2-7 | TRBV28 | ASSIPDGTYEQY
TRBJ2-1 | TRBV7-3 | ASSTIARSREEQF
TRBJ2-3 | TRBV6-4 | ASSDQPGTSGSRDTQY
TRBJ1-4 | TRBV30 | AWSPSIQGTSRI
TRBJ1-1 | TRBV5-1 | ASSYRGSGTEAF
TRBJ2-1 | TRBV10-3 | AISRENAEQF
TRBJ2-7 | TRBV19 | ASSLEKGYEQY